The sequence of this T cell receptor beta chain was determined in a study of CD8+CD57+ T cells in acquired aplastic anemia (dated by TCRdb to between 2018 and 2020). Context from the whole study: On average, sorted CD4+ and CD8+ cells yielded around 3.4 ug of extracted DNA, with a range of about 0.19 to 30 ug. CD8+CD57+ expansion was defined as frequency above the mean frequency observed in healthy subjects. Results the study describes overall, beyond this receptor: Although some 28 CD8+ CDR3 sequences were shared by patients and controls, these sequences appeared highly expressed in patients and within the immunodominant clones of patients. Between patients and healthy controls, no significant difference in CD8+ Simpson's diversity was found (P=0.060).

The CDR3 starts with the cysteine, ends with the phenylalanine, and has 15 residues. CDR3 DNA is the only sequence kept; it has 45 bases, read in frame from the first base. As encoded in the germline V gene, CDR1 is ENHRY while CDR2 is SYGVKD. Compared with germline, V lacks 2 bases and J lacks 8 bases; bases without a gene match: 5. TCR beta VDJ combination and CDR3 sequence profiling used genomic DNA as the template. An Illumina HiSeq 2000 was used for TCR repertoire sequencing. Per the original workflow: Repertoires were assessed using TRBV/TRBJ rearrangement plots, CDR3 size and DJ length profiles, and Simpson's diversity index. The immunodominant clone was defined as the most abundant DNA sequence in deep sequencing data. CDR3 amino acid sequences were screened for sharing across subjects and were compared with published repertoires and the VDJdb database. TCRdb itself trimmed the public reads at Q25 with fastp, ran MiXCR and retained productive beta chains. A single entry per CDR3 protein holds the most common genes and DNA from its merged rows. In this record, the V and J calls reflect TCRdb's handling and not the investigators' own analysis. The sample table holds 150,000 to 200,000 distinct CDR3 sequences, of which approximately 50% were seen once. Clones ranked in the top ten supply over 7.5% of the sample.

Judged by its sample share, this clonotype qualifies as medium-sized (0.01 to 0.1%). This clone's antigen is unknown. It has no much larger one-base neighbor in the sample; base qualities were not kept. The patients picked for sequencing were ones in whom flow cytometry had shown an expansion of CD8+CD57+ cells. Severe acquired aplastic anemia was diagnosed in all patients according to International Study of Aplastic Anemia and Agranulocytosis and Camitta criteria. No patient had received any therapy when blood was sampled. In the study, sorted CD4+ and CD8+ blood T cells from patients with severe aplastic anemia and from healthy subjects underwent deep sequencing of TCR repertoires. Patients were enrolled in the USA under clinicaltrials.gov protocols 00001620, 01623167, 00001397, 00071045, 00081523 and 00961064. Ficoll-Paque density gradient centrifugation was used to isolate peripheral blood mononuclear cells. CD4+ and CD8+ T cells were sorted by FACS or magnetic beads before DNA extraction.

Recombination joined TRBV10-3 with TRBJ1-6, with 8 central nucleotides matching TRBD1. The clonotype was recovered from a human donor with aplastic anemia. The sample consisted of sorted CD4+, CD8+, or CD8+CD57+ T cells (not recorded which) from PBMCs. The bases are TGTGCCATCAGTGAGGGGTCGACAGGGGATTCACCCCTCCACTTT. This yields the protein CAISEGSTGDSPLHF.